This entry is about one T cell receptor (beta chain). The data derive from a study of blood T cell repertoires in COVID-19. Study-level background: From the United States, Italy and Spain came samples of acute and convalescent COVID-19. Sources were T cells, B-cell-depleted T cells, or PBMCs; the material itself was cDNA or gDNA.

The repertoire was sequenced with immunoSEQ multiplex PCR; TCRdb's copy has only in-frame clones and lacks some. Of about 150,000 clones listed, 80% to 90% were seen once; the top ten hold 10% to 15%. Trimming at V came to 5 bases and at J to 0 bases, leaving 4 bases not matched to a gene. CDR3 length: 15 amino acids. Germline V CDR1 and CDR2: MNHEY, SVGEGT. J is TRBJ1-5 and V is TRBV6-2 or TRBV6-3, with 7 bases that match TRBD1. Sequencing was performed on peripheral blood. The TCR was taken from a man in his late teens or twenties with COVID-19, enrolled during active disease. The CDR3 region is CASSQGGYSNQPQHF. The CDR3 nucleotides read TGTGCCAGCAGTCAAGGGGGCTATAGCAATCAGCCCCAGCATTTT.